Given below is one T cell receptor beta chain in context. Its antigen is not identified. The sample belongs to a study of response to subunit inactivated influenza vaccine. Germline V gives CDR1 MNHEY, CDR2 SVGEGT. V lost 5 bases, J lost 3 bases, and 15 bases lay in between. The CDR3 has 15 amino acids. TCRdb passed the RT-PCR reads through MiXCR, listing each CDR3 protein once. Of roughly 760,000 distinct CDR3 sequences in the sample, around 21% were seen once. Study-wide points: Each seasonal influenza vaccination, the authors suggested, recruits few new T cells.

The receptor comes from a man aged 50 or older who received an inactivated influenza vaccine. The sequencing here drew on PBMCs from blood, taken around 5 days after vaccination. This chain joins TRBV6-2 or TRBV6-3 and TRBJ2-3, with TRBD2 as a possible D gene (6 bases). CDR3 DNA sequence: TGTGCCAGCAGTACCAGGGAGGTTGAAACAGATACGCAGTATTTT. Translating it yields CASSTREVETDTQYF.